A selection of T cell receptor beta chains follows, all from one sample in a study of OX40 agonist ivuxolimab in advanced cancers. TCRdb's table, derived via immunoSEQ multiplex PCR, lists solely in-frame clones and lacks some. The sample lists more than 75,000 clones, 88% occurring once. Sequenced here: CD4+ or CD8+ T cells sorted from blood, sampled in a trial of the OX40 agonist ivuxolimab. Source of these receptors: an adult with an advanced solid tumor such as melanoma, head and neck, liver or kidney cancer. Each CDR3 is given with its conserved first and last residue. D genes are given only for firm matches. Clone size is shown for a subset of rows, as once, few, many or a class of expanded clone.

CDR3nt: TGCGCCAGCAGCTTGGTGCCTAGCGAGCCCTACGAGCAGTACTTC
CDR3aa: CASSLVPSEPYEQYF
d_gene: -
abundance: -
j_gene: TRBJ2-7
len: 15
v_gene: TRBV5-1

CDR3nt: TGTGCCAGCTCACCTGACGAACAGATTGGGCTGTTTTTT
CDR3aa: CASSPDEQIGLFF
d_gene: -
abundance: -
j_gene: TRBJ2-2
len: 13
v_gene: TRBV18

CDR3nt: TGTGCCAGCATGGCGGGACAGACCGGCTATGGCTACACCTTC
CDR3aa: CASMAGQTGYGYTF
d_gene: TRBD1
abundance: -
j_gene: TRBJ1-2
len: 14
v_gene: TRBV2

CDR3nt: TGTGCCAGCAGCTTGCAGGGTGACGGCTACACCTTC
CDR3aa: CASSLQGDGYTF
d_gene: -
abundance: -
j_gene: TRBJ1-2
len: 12
v_gene: TRBV5-8

CDR3nt: TGTGCTGCCTCGACGGGGGCGCGTCAGCCCCAGCATTTT
CDR3aa: CAASTGARQPQHF
d_gene: -
abundance: -
j_gene: TRBJ1-5
len: 13
v_gene: TRBV30

CDR3nt: TGTGCCAGCAGCCAAGAACTCGAGACCAACTATGGCTACACCTTC
CDR3aa: CASSQELETNYGYTF
d_gene: -
abundance: -
j_gene: TRBJ1-2
len: 15
v_gene: TRBV4-2

CDR3nt: TGTGCCAGCCCACCAGTGGGGGGGATCGCCAAAAACATTCAGTACTTC
CDR3aa: CASPPVGGIAKNIQYF
d_gene: TRBD2
abundance: -
j_gene: TRBJ2-4
len: 16
v_gene: TRBV19

CDR3nt: TGCGCCAGCAGACCCACTAGCGGGAGGACAGATACGCAGTATTTT
CDR3aa: CASRPTSGRTDTQYF
d_gene: TRBD2
abundance: -
j_gene: TRBJ2-3
len: 15
v_gene: TRBV4-1

CDR3nt: TGCGCCAGCAGGAGGGTGAACGGGAGGAACAATGAGCAGTTCTTC
CDR3aa: CASRRVNGRNNEQFF
d_gene: TRBD2
abundance: -
j_gene: TRBJ2-1
len: 15
v_gene: TRBV4-1

CDR3nt: TGTGCCAGCATGACGCGGGACAGGGGATGGCAGCCCCAGCATTTT
CDR3aa: CASMTRDRGWQPQHF
d_gene: TRBD1
abundance: -
j_gene: TRBJ1-5
len: 15
v_gene: TRBV28

CDR3nt: TGTGCCAGCAGTTACCCAGCGGGTAATGAGCAGTTCTTC
CDR3aa: CASSYPAGNEQFF
d_gene: -
abundance: -
j_gene: TRBJ2-1
len: 13
v_gene: TRBV6-5

CDR3nt: TGTGCCAGCAGTGAAGTAGCGGTGGGGTTTGGTGAGCAGTTCTTC
CDR3aa: CASSEVAVGFGEQFF
d_gene: -
abundance: -
j_gene: TRBJ2-1
len: 15
v_gene: TRBV6-4

CDR3nt: TGTGCCAGCCATAGGGCGGAGACACAAGAGACCCAGTACTTC
CDR3aa: CASHRAETQETQYF
d_gene: -
abundance: -
j_gene: TRBJ2-5
len: 14
v_gene: TRBV21-1

CDR3nt: TGCGCCAGCAGCCAAGATCCTAGCGAAAATACGCAGTATTTT
CDR3aa: CASSQDPSENTQYF
d_gene: -
abundance: -
j_gene: TRBJ2-3
len: 14
v_gene: TRBV4-1

CDR3nt: TGTGCCAGCAGTAACAACAGGCATGGCTACACCTTC
CDR3aa: CASSNNRHGYTF
d_gene: -
abundance: -
j_gene: TRBJ1-2
len: 12
v_gene: TRBV6-6

CDR3nt: TGCGCCAGCAGCTTGGGAGGGACTGGGGAAAAACTGTTTTTT
CDR3aa: CASSLGGTGEKLFF
d_gene: -
abundance: -
j_gene: TRBJ1-4
len: 14
v_gene: TRBV5-1

CDR3nt: TGTGCCACCCAACTAGCGGGGAGGGAGACCCAGTACTTC
CDR3aa: CATQLAGRETQYF
d_gene: TRBD2
abundance: once
j_gene: TRBJ2-5
len: 13
v_gene: TRBV6-5

CDR3nt: TGTGCCAGCAGGGGGGCAGTCGGGGAGACCCAGTACTTC
CDR3aa: CASRGAVGETQYF
d_gene: -
abundance: -
j_gene: TRBJ2-5
len: 13
v_gene: TRBV27

CDR3nt: TGTGCCTGGAGTGTAAATCATGGCGGCGATGAGCAGTTCTTC
CDR3aa: CAWSVNHGGDEQFF
d_gene: -
abundance: -
j_gene: TRBJ2-1
len: 14
v_gene: TRBV30

CDR3nt: TGTGCCAGCAGCCGTTCAGCGAACTATGGCTACACCTTC
CDR3aa: CASSRSANYGYTF
d_gene: -
abundance: -
j_gene: TRBJ1-2
len: 13
v_gene: TRBV7-9

CDR3nt: TGTGCCAGCAGGCCCCGGGACAGGGGGCCTGAAGCTTTCTTT
CDR3aa: CASRPRDRGPEAFF
d_gene: TRBD1
abundance: -
j_gene: TRBJ1-1
len: 14
v_gene: TRBV2

CDR3nt: TGCGCCAGCAGTGAGCCGGCGGGAGGGAGCACAGATACGCAGTATTTT
CDR3aa: CASSEPAGGSTDTQYF
d_gene: TRBD2
abundance: -
j_gene: TRBJ2-3
len: 16
v_gene: TRBV10-2

CDR3nt: TGCAGCGTTGACCGCCAGGGTAGTGAAGCTTTCTTT
CDR3aa: CSVDRQGSEAFF
d_gene: -
abundance: -
j_gene: TRBJ1-1
len: 12
v_gene: TRBV29-1

CDR3nt: TGTGCCAGCAGCCACCAAGGGACCAGGAGTAGCTACACCTTC
CDR3aa: CASSHQGTRSSYTF
d_gene: -
abundance: -
j_gene: TRBJ1-2
len: 14
v_gene: TRBV5-6

CDR3nt: TGTGCCAGCAGTGAAGCTGTTGGCTACACCTTC
CDR3aa: CASSEAVGYTF
d_gene: -
abundance: -
j_gene: TRBJ1-2
len: 11
v_gene: TRBV6-1

CDR3nt: TGCGCCAGCAGCCAGACGCTGCAGGGTTTCAATGAGCAGTTCTTC
CDR3aa: CASSQTLQGFNEQFF
d_gene: -
abundance: -
j_gene: TRBJ2-1
len: 15
v_gene: TRBV4-3

CDR3nt: TGCGCCAGCAGCCTCCTAGCGGGAGGGACCAGCGCCGGGGAGCTGTTTTTT
CDR3aa: CASSLLAGGTSAGELFF
d_gene: TRBD2
abundance: -
j_gene: TRBJ2-2
len: 17
v_gene: TRBV4-3

CDR3nt: TGTGCCAGCAGTGAAAACAGCGGGAGGTTGGGTGAGCAGTTCTTC
CDR3aa: CASSENSGRLGEQFF
d_gene: TRBD2
abundance: -
j_gene: TRBJ2-1
len: 15
v_gene: TRBV6-1

CDR3nt: TGTGCCAGCTCACCAATCCAGGCTTCCACTGAAGCTTTCTTT
CDR3aa: CASSPIQASTEAFF
d_gene: -
abundance: -
j_gene: TRBJ1-1
len: 14
v_gene: TRBV18

CDR3nt: TGTGCCAGCAGTTCGGGGTTCGCTGGGGCCAACGTCCTGACTTTC
CDR3aa: CASSSGFAGANVLTF
d_gene: -
abundance: -
j_gene: TRBJ2-6
len: 15
v_gene: TRBV6-1

CDR3nt: TGTGCCAGCAGCCCGGATGTCAACGAGCAGTACTTC
CDR3aa: CASSPDVNEQYF
d_gene: -
abundance: -
j_gene: TRBJ2-7
len: 12
v_gene: TRBV6-5

CDR3nt: TGTGCCAGCTCATCCCAGGGAAATTACGAAAAACTGTTTTTT
CDR3aa: CASSSQGNYEKLFF
d_gene: -
abundance: -
j_gene: TRBJ1-4
len: 14
v_gene: TRBV18

CDR3nt: TGTGCCAGCAGCCCCCGCCCAGCGGGAGCCCCCGGGGAGCTGTTTTTT
CDR3aa: CASSPRPAGAPGELFF
d_gene: TRBD2
abundance: -
j_gene: TRBJ2-2
len: 16
v_gene: TRBV9

CDR3nt: TGTGCCAGCAGTTTAAGGACTAGCAATGAGCAGTTCTTC
CDR3aa: CASSLRTSNEQFF
d_gene: TRBD2
abundance: -
j_gene: TRBJ2-1
len: 13
v_gene: TRBV27

CDR3nt: TGTGCCTGGAGTGGAAGGGTCCGAAGGAATTCACCCCTCCACTTT
CDR3aa: CAWSGRVRRNSPLHF
d_gene: -
abundance: -
j_gene: TRBJ1-6
len: 15
v_gene: TRBV30

CDR3nt: TGTGCCAGCATCCGGACCGTAAGCTCTGGAAACACCATATATTTT
CDR3aa: CASIRTVSSGNTIYF
d_gene: -
abundance: -
j_gene: TRBJ1-3
len: 15
v_gene: TRBV6-6

CDR3nt: TGTGCCAGCAGAACTAGTGACCACTATGGCTACACCTTC
CDR3aa: CASRTSDHYGYTF
d_gene: -
abundance: -
j_gene: TRBJ1-2
len: 13
v_gene: TRBV28

CDR3nt: TGTGCCAGCAGCCAAGAACAGGTGAATTCACCCCTCCACTTT
CDR3aa: CASSQEQVNSPLHF
d_gene: -
abundance: -
j_gene: TRBJ1-6
len: 14
v_gene: TRBV4-2

CDR3nt: TGTGCCAGCAGCCCCGTGGGACAGGGGGAACAGCCCCAGCATTTT
CDR3aa: CASSPVGQGEQPQHF
d_gene: TRBD1
abundance: -
j_gene: TRBJ1-5
len: 15
v_gene: TRBV7-2

CDR3nt: TGTGCCAGCAGCCCCTACAGGGGGACCAGGTTCTACAATGAAAAACTGTTTTTT
CDR3aa: CASSPYRGTRFYNEKLFF
d_gene: -
abundance: -
j_gene: TRBJ1-4
len: 18
v_gene: TRBV21-1

CDR3nt: TGTGCCAGTAGTATAGATAGCGCCGGGCGGAACACTGAAGCTTTCTTT
CDR3aa: CASSIDSAGRNTEAFF
d_gene: -
abundance: once
j_gene: TRBJ1-1
len: 16
v_gene: TRBV19

CDR3nt: TGTGCCAGCAGTTCCCGGACAGGGGAAAGCACAGATACGCAGTATTTT
CDR3aa: CASSSRTGESTDTQYF
d_gene: TRBD1
abundance: -
j_gene: TRBJ2-3
len: 16
v_gene: TRBV28

CDR3nt: TGTGCCAGCACCCTAGGAAGGGGCAGAGATGAAAAACTGTTTTTT
CDR3aa: CASTLGRGRDEKLFF
d_gene: -
abundance: once
j_gene: TRBJ1-4
len: 15
v_gene: TRBV9

CDR3nt: TGTGCCAGCAGCCCTCTAGGGCGGGAGTACGACAATGAGCAGTTCTTC
CDR3aa: CASSPLGREYDNEQFF
d_gene: TRBD2
abundance: once
j_gene: TRBJ2-1
len: 16
v_gene: TRBV7-9

CDR3nt: TGTGCCAGTAGTGGCCGGGACACGTATGGCTACACCTTC
CDR3aa: CASSGRDTYGYTF
d_gene: -
abundance: -
j_gene: TRBJ1-2
len: 13
v_gene: TRBV19

CDR3nt: TGTGCCAGCTCACCACCCAGCACAGATACGCAGTATTTT
CDR3aa: CASSPPSTDTQYF
d_gene: -
abundance: -
j_gene: TRBJ2-3
len: 13
v_gene: TRBV18

CDR3nt: TGTGCCAGCAGCGGCGTGCGACTAGCCGCCGGGGAGCTGTTTTTT
CDR3aa: CASSGVRLAAGELFF
d_gene: TRBD2
abundance: -
j_gene: TRBJ2-2
len: 15
v_gene: TRBV6-5

CDR3nt: TGTGCCAGCGACCTCACTGGGGCCAACGTCCTGACTTTC
CDR3aa: CASDLTGANVLTF
d_gene: -
abundance: -
j_gene: TRBJ2-6
len: 13
v_gene: TRBV5-6

CDR3nt: TGTGCCAGCAGCTTAGAGTCGATCCCGGCCAACGTCCTGACTTTC
CDR3aa: CASSLESIPANVLTF
d_gene: -
abundance: -
j_gene: TRBJ2-6
len: 15
v_gene: TRBV7-8

CDR3nt: TGTGCCAGCAGCCAATCGCCTAGAGCGGATACGCAGTATTTT
CDR3aa: CASSQSPRADTQYF
d_gene: -
abundance: -
j_gene: TRBJ2-3
len: 14
v_gene: TRBV14